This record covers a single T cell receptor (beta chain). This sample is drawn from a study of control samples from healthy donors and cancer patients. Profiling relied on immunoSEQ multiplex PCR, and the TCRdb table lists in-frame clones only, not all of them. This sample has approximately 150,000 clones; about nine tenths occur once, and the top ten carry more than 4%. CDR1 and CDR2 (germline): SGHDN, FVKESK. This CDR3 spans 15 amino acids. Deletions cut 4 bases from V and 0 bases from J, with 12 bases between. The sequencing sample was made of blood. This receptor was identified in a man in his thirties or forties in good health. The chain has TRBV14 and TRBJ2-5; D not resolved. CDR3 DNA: TGTGCCAGCAGCCGCGTCGGACGGAACCAAGAGACCCAGTACTTC. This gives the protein CASSRVGRNQETQYF.